These 9 T cell receptor beta chains share one sample of origin, sequenced in a study of tissue T cells after allogeneic stem cell transplantation (dated by TCRdb to 2021 to 2024). Sample time point, as interpreted from the label and publication: human tissue collected at research (rapid) autopsy. The method was the immunoSEQ multiplex PCR assay. What TCRdb holds here is the immuneACCESS table cut down to in-frame rearrangements. Part of the clones is not present; checked against another copy, under half of the missing clones reflect an unresolved V gene, and the others are unexplained. The sample includes 9,500 to 15,000 clones, with less than 85% observed a single time. The ten largest account for 13% to 15% of the sample. The sequencing used tissue from the right colon, collected at autopsy. Receptors originate from a woman between 18 and 55 years old with breast cancer.

The V gene is TRBV5-6, the J gene TRBJ2-3, with TRBD2 identical over 11 bases. J gave up 6 bases and V 4 bases, and 7 bases lay outside the gene matches. CDR1 SGHDT and CDR2 YYEEEE come from the germline V gene. The CDR3 contains 15 residues. The CDR3 reads CASSTRLAGRDTQYF. CDR3 nucleotides: TGTGCCAGCAGCACTAGACTAGCGGGAAGGGATACGCAGTATTTT.

The chain is built from TRBV3-1 (or the pseudogene TRBV3-2) and TRBJ1-4; D call uncertain. Germline V gene sequence: CDR1 LGHDT, CDR2 YNNKEL (reference sequence). The CDR3 spans 13 residues. Trimming took off 1 base at V and 7 bases at J, with 7 bases between the two ends. This CDR3 is CASSQVRSEKLFF. CDR3 bases: TGTGCCAGCAGCCAAGTACGTAGTGAAAAACTGTTTTTT.

The chain has TRBV30 and TRBJ1-6; 7 bases are a match to TRBD1. J was trimmed by 10 bases and V by 0 bases; bases with no gene match: 6. Germline V gene sequence: CDR1 GTSNPN, CDR2 SVGIG (reference sequence). The CDR3 covers 14 residues. CDR3 amino acids: CAWSVLGGQSPLHF. Written as DNA, the CDR3 is TGTGCCTGGAGTGTACTAGGGGGACAGTCACCCCTCCACTTT.

To note about this clone: This CDR3 is also generated by other DNA sequences in the sample. The V and J genes are TRBV6-5 and TRBJ1-2; TRBD1 is a possible D gene (6 bases). Trimming took off 0 bases at V and 8 bases at J, with 13 bases between the two ends. Germline CDR1 is MNHEY and CDR2 is SVGAGI. The CDR3 spans 14 residues. The CDR3, as DNA: TGTGCCAGCAGTTACTCCTCGGGGGCAGGGGGCTACACCTTC. It encodes CASSYSSGAGGYTF.

V and J are TRBV15 and TRBJ2-7; no definite D call. Trimming stripped 4 bases from V and 2 bases from J, with 9 bases between. Germline values: CDR1 LNHNV, CDR2 YYDKDF (reference sequence). The CDR3 runs 13 residues. The CDR3 here is CATSKGVAYEQYF. CDR3 DNA sequence: TGTGCCACCAGCAAAGGTGTTGCCTACGAGCAGTACTTC.

This chain uses TRBV6-2 or TRBV6-3 with TRBJ1-1; a weak D match, TRBD1 (6 bases). The CDR3 contains 13 residues. Between the trimmed V and J ends, which lost 4 bases and 1 base, there was a span of 7 bases. From germline, CDR1 is MNHEY and CDR2 SVGEGT. CDR3: CASSWTENTEAFF. The CDR3 DNA is TGTGCCAGCAGTTGGACAGAGAACACTGAAGCTTTCTTT.

This clone was detected a few times. This chain uses TRBV6-2 or TRBV6-3 with TRBJ1-1, with 7 bases fitting TRBD1. Trimming took 5 bases from V and 3 from J; bases not matched to a gene: 3. Germline V gene sequence: CDR1 MNHEY, CDR2 SVGEGT. This CDR3 contains 13 residues. CDR3 DNA sequence: TGTGCCAGCAGTGACCAGGGGGACACTGAAGCTTTCTTT. This gives the protein CASSDQGDTEAFF.

This clone has just a few counts. This rearrangement joins TRBV12-3 or TRBV12-4 to TRBJ1-1; possibly TRBD1 for D (6 bases). V gave up 8 bases and J gave up 11 bases, with 21 bases separating them. CDR3 size: 13 residues. CDR3 region: CASLDWGAGAAFF. CDR3 DNA sequence: TGTGCCAGCCTTGACTGGGGTGCAGGGGCGGCTTTCTTT.

For the CDR3, the DNA is TGTGCCAGCAGGACACTTACCTCCTACGAGCAGTACTTC. Amino acids: CASRTLTSYEQYF. The chain is built from TRBV6-5 and TRBJ2-7; D uncertain. The V gene's germline CDR1 is MNHEY and CDR2 SVGAGI. The CDR3 is 13 residues long. With 6 bases removed from V and 0 bases from J, the gap between germline ends came to 9 bases.